One and the same sample provided the 32 T cell receptor beta chains below, sequenced in a study of T cell responses to AZD1222 COVID-19 vaccine. The data were produced by immunoSEQ multiplex PCR, yet TCRdb's version contains in-frame clones alone and is incomplete. The repertoire consists of under 200,000 clones, with around 85% occurring once and the leading ten covering approximately 0.97%. Sequencing was performed on peripheral blood, taken 28 days after the second AZD1222 dose. The source is an adult who received the AZD1222 COVID-19 vaccine.

This sequence joins TRBV4-2 and TRBJ2-1; D is possibly TRBD1 (5 bases). This CDR3 comprises 18 residues. V gave up 4 bases and J gave up 0 bases, with 19 bases separating them. CDR1 and CDR2 from the germline V gene are LGHNA and YNFKEQ. This CDR3 reads CASSRSTEMRSSYNEQFF. The CDR3, as DNA: TGTGCCAGCAGCCGATCGACAGAAATGAGGAGCTCCTACAATGAGCAGTTCTTC.

This chain connects TRBV9 to TRBJ2-1; 9 bases fit TRBD2. V gave up 6 bases and J gave up 3 bases; unmatched junction bases: 7. This CDR3 is 15 amino acids long. The germline V gene has CDR1 SGDLS and CDR2 YYNGEE. The CDR3: CASNEGTSSYNEQFF. The DNA for the CDR3 is TGTGCCAGCAACGAAGGGACTAGCAGCTACAATGAGCAGTTCTTC. Full variable domain (remainder filled in from reference TRBV9 and TRBJ2-1): DSGVTQTPKHLITATGQRVTLRCSPRSGDLSVYWYQQSLDQGLQFLIQYYNGEERAKGNILERFSAQQFPDLHSELNLSSLELGDSALYFCASNEGTSSYNEQFFGPGTRLTVL.

The rearrangement uses TRBV7-9 and TRBJ1-2; D remains ambiguous. Germline CDR1 and CDR2: SEHNR and FQNEAQ (reference sequence). The CDR3 runs to 14 residues. V dropped 5 bases and J dropped 7 bases, with 17 bases sitting between them. CDR3 amino acids: CASSVDGEISGYTF. The CDR3 nucleotides are TGTGCCAGCAGCGTTGACGGGGAAATCTCTGGCTACACCTTC. The whole variable domain, filled in from reference TRBV7-9 and TRBJ1-2, reads DTGVSQNPRHKITKRGQNVTFRCDPISEHNRLYWYRQTLGQGPEFLTYFQNEAQLEKSRLLSDRFSAERPKGSFSTLEIQRTEQGDSAMYLCASSVDGEISGYTFGSGTRLTVV.

The rearrangement links TRBV7-9 to TRBJ2-7, with D perhaps given as TRBD1 or TRBD2 (7 bases each). This CDR3 is 14 amino acids long. The V and J ends lost 2 bases and 9 bases respectively, with 17 bases between them. Germline CDR1 reads SEHNR; CDR2 reads FQNEAQ (reference sequence). The CDR3 DNA reads as TGTGCCAGCAGCTTAAGGGAGGGGGCCGGCGCGCAGTACTTC. Translated: CASSLREGAGAQYF.

The chain has TRBV6-1 and TRBJ2-7; D remains ambiguous. This CDR3 contains 15 residues. The germline V and J ends were trimmed by 1 base and 11 bases, with 21 bases remaining between them. Germline-derived CDR1 and CDR2 are MNHNS and SASEGT. CDR3 amino acids: CASSEGSLRTGAEYF. CDR3 bases: TGTGCCAGCAGTGAAGGGTCCCTAAGGACGGGCGCGGAGTACTTC.

The chain has TRBV5-1 and TRBJ2-1, with unresolved D. V lost 2 bases and J lost 5, with 8 bases in between. The CDR3 has 13 amino acids. Looked up from germline, CDR1 is SGHRS and CDR2 is YFSETQ. CDR3 coding DNA: TGCGCCAGCAGCTTTACACCCCACAATGAGCAGTTCTTC. Its protein is CASSFTPHNEQFF.

This chain links TRBV7-2 with TRBJ2-5; TRBD2 aligns across 16 bases. This CDR3 has 19 amino acids. The V segment lost 3 bases and the J segment 4 bases; nucleotides outside the gene matches: 11. The germline V gene encodes CDR1 SGHTA and CDR2 FQGNSA. The chain's CDR3 is CASSFRPGTSGGASETQYF. DNA for the CDR3: TGTGCCAGCAGCTTCCGCCCCGGGACTAGCGGGGGGGCCTCAGAGACCCAGTACTTC.

The CDR3 here is CASSESTGGRYGYTF. CDR3 DNA sequence: TGTGCCAGCAGTGAATCTACAGGGGGAAGGTATGGCTACACCTTC. The rearrangement uses TRBV2 and TRBJ1-2, with 8 bases aligning to TRBD1. The CDR3 is 15 amino acids. V was pared by 2 bases and J by 5 bases, with 7 bases of the junction left unmatched. Germline assignment: CDR1 SNHLY and CDR2 FYNNEI. Looking up the rest from reference TRBV2 and TRBJ1-2 gives the full variable domain: EPEVTQTPSHQVTQMGQEVILRCVPISNHLYFYWYRQILGQKVEFLVSFYNNEISEKSEIFDDQFSVERPDGSNFTLKIRSTKLEDSAMYFCASSESTGGRYGYTFGSGTRLTVV.

The chain carries TRBV7-9 and TRBJ2-3; D is ambiguous. Germline loops: CDR1 SEHNR, CDR2 FQNEAQ (reference sequence). This CDR3 has 13 amino acids. Trimming took 4 bases from V and 2 from J, leaving 7 bases between them. The CDR3 coding sequence is TGTGCCAGCAGCTGGTACGCCACAGATACGCAGTATTTT. Translating gives CASSWYATDTQYF.

The chain recombines TRBV9 with TRBJ2-1; TRBD2 might be the D (5 bases). The ends were cut back, 0 bases at V and 9 bases at J, with 13 bases in the middle. Germline lookup yields CDR1 SGDLS and CDR2 YYNGEE. The CDR3 length is 14 residues. The DNA of the CDR3 is TGTGCCAGCAGCGTAGATGGGAGCCCGGGTGAGCAGTTCTTC. It translates to CASSVDGSPGEQFF.

The CDR3 is CASSRNQGAQGNTIYF. CDR3 coding DNA: TGTGCCAGCTCACGAAACCAGGGGGCGCAGGGAAACACCATATATTTT. The J gene is TRBJ1-3, the V gene TRBV18; 8 positions match TRBD1. After removal of 4 bases from V and 4 bases from J, the junction contained 9 bases not matched to a gene. Germline V gene lookup returns CDR1 KGHSH and CDR2 LQKENI. The CDR3 extends over 16 amino acids.

The chain carries TRBV11-2 and TRBJ1-3; D ambiguous. The V end was cut by 0 bases, the J end by 4 bases, with 7 bases between. This CDR3 is 14 amino acids long. Germline V gene data show CDR1 as SGHAT and CDR2 as FQNNGV. The CDR3 DNA follows: TGTGCCAGCAGCTTAGATCTATCCGGAAACACCATATATTTT. Translating gives CASSLDLSGNTIYF.

J is TRBJ1-5 and V is TRBV19, with a tentative D call TRBD1 (5 bases). V lost 3 bases to trimming and J lost 0 bases, with 9 bases between them. The CDR3 covers 15 residues. Germline values: CDR1 LNHDA, CDR2 SQIVND (reference sequence). CDR3: CASSMDIGSNQPQHF. The CDR3 DNA sequence: TGTGCCAGTAGTATGGACATTGGTAGCAATCAGCCCCAGCATTTT.

The chain couples TRBV2 to TRBJ2-5, with D tentatively TRBD2 (7 bases). V was clipped by 8 bases and J by 5 bases, with 18 bases between them. The CDR3 extends over 14 amino acids. CDR1 and CDR2 from the germline V gene are SNHLY and FYNNEI. For the CDR3, the DNA is TGTGCCAGCGAACCCGCGGGGGCGTCGGAGACCCAGTACTTC. Translating it yields CASEPAGASETQYF.

The chain couples TRBV29-1 to TRBJ1-3; D ambiguous. Trimming stripped 2 bases from V and 0 bases from J, with 5 bases between. The length of the CDR3 is 13 residues. The V gene's germline CDR1 is SQVTM and CDR2 ANQGSEA. The CDR3 DNA sequence: TGCAGCGTTGAAACCTACTCTGGAAACACCATATATTTT. Its protein is CSVETYSGNTIYF.

This chain uses TRBV6-1 with TRBJ2-7; D unresolved. V was trimmed by 1 base and J by 0 bases, leaving 19 bases between them. The CDR3 consists of 18 residues. The germline CDR1 and CDR2 sequences are MNHNS and SASEGT. The CDR3 sequence: CASSEDTLGLQSSYEQYF. CDR3 sequence (DNA): TGTGCCAGCAGTGAAGATACCCTTGGGCTCCAGAGCTCCTACGAGCAGTACTTC.

The chain combines TRBV30 with TRBJ1-1, with D possibly TRBD1 on 6 matching bases. This CDR3 has 14 residues. V was pared by 0 bases and J by 7 bases, with 15 bases between. The germline CDR1 and CDR2 sequences are GTSNPN and SVGIG (reference sequence). DNA of the CDR3: TGTGCCTGGAGTGTAGTTGGGACACACCATGAAGCTTTCTTT. As protein: CAWSVVGTHHEAFF.

The chain joins TRBV6-1 to TRBJ1-2, with TRBD1 identical over 8 bases. This CDR3 has 19 amino acids. The trim removed 4 bases at V and 0 bases at J, leaving 16 bases unmatched. Germline CDR1 reads MNHNS; CDR2 reads SASEGT. This chain's CDR3 is CASSGPYGTGGQANYGYTF. The CDR3 bases are TGTGCCAGCAGTGGCCCCTACGGGACAGGAGGTCAGGCTAACTATGGCTACACCTTC.

This clone occurred once. As DNA, the CDR3 is TGTGCCTGGAGTCTACAGGGTAGTAATTCACCCCTCCACTTT. Encoded protein: CAWSLQGSNSPLHF. The chain links TRBV30 to TRBJ1-6, with D possibly matching TRBD1 (6 bases). There are 14 residues in the CDR3. The V and J ends lost 2 bases and 6 bases respectively, with 11 bases between them. The germline CDR1 and CDR2 sequences are GTSNPN and SVGIG (reference sequence).

The V and J genes are TRBV4-1 and TRBJ1-1, with D maybe TRBD1 (5 bases). CDR3 size: 16 residues. With 4 bases removed from V and 1 base from J, the gap between germline ends came to 16 bases. CDR1 and CDR2 (germline): MGHRA, YSYEKL. For the CDR3, the DNA is TGCGCCAGCAGCCGAGGCGTCGGGGGGTGGAACACTGAAGCTTTCTTT. It codes for CASSRGVGGWNTEAFF.

The V call is TRBV4-3, the J call TRBJ2-1; 14 bases agree with TRBD2. The germline gives CDR1 LGHNA, CDR2 YSLEER. The junction had 14 bases not matched to a gene; V was cut back by 4 bases and J by 0 bases. The CDR3 covers 21 residues. The CDR3 region is CASSRAKGGLAGARSYNEQFF. The DNA for the CDR3 is TGCGCCAGCAGCCGCGCAAAGGGGGGACTAGCGGGGGCCCGCTCCTACAATGAGCAGTTCTTC.

The J gene is TRBJ1-1, the V gene TRBV7-2; no firm D call. The germline V gene has CDR1 SGHTA and CDR2 FQGNSA. The CDR3 extends over 13 amino acids. V was cut by 4 bases and J by 1 base, with 7 bases left in between. The CDR3 protein is CASSSPQNTEAFF. CDR3 nucleotide sequence: TGTGCCAGCAGCTCCCCTCAGAACACTGAAGCTTTCTTT.

The chain recombines TRBV6-2 or TRBV6-3 with TRBJ2-7, with a tentative D call TRBD1 (6 bases). V lost 2 bases and J lost 4, with 21 bases in between. Looked up from germline, CDR1 is MNHEY and CDR2 is SVGEGT. This CDR3 has 17 amino acids. CDR3 amino acids: CASSYAGGWDNNYEQYF. The CDR3 DNA reads TGTGCCAGCAGTTACGCAGGAGGCTGGGACAATAATTACGAGCAGTACTTC.

The gene calls are TRBV12-3 or TRBV12-4 and TRBJ2-7, with a possible D match to TRBD2 (6 bases). The CDR3 runs 13 residues. Trimming removed 3 bases at V and 2 bases at J, with 8 bases between. The CDR3 DNA reads TGTGCCAGCAGTTTCGGGAGTACCTACGAGCAGTACTTC. Amino acids: CASSFGSTYEQYF.

The chain is built from TRBV20-1 and TRBJ1-1; D ambiguous. CDR1 and CDR2 from the germline V gene are DFQATT and SNEGSKA (reference sequence). This CDR3 spans 11 amino acids. V was cut by 7 bases and J by 0 bases, with 6 bases left in between. The CDR3 loop is CSGAVNTEAFF. DNA for the CDR3: TGCAGTGGGGCGGTGAACACTGAAGCTTTCTTT.

V usage is TRBV21-1 and J usage is TRBJ1-1; the table's D call of TRBD1 was not tested on the DNA. TRBV21-1 is given as a pseudogene. The CDR3 is 14 amino acids. In DNA, the CDR3 is TGTGCCAGCACCAGGGGACGAAAGAACACTGAAGCTTTCTTT. Protein: CASTRGRKNTEAFF.

The genes are TRBV7-2 and TRBJ2-4; D is unresolved. Between the trimmed V and J ends, which lost 1 base and 0 bases, there was a span of 7 bases. Per the germline V gene, CDR1 is SGHTA and CDR2 is FQGNSA. The CDR3 is 15 amino acids. CDR3 bases: TGTGCCAGCAGCTTAGGGGCCCTAGCCAAAAACATTCAGTACTTC. Encoded protein: CASSLGALAKNIQYF. The full variable domain, its missing parts supplied by reference TRBV7-2 and TRBJ2-4, is GAGVSQSPSNKVTEKGKDVELRCDPISGHTALYWYRQSLGQGLEFLIYFQGNSAPDKSGLPSDRFSAERTGGSVSTLTIQRTQQEDSAVYLCASSLGALAKNIQYFGAGTRLSVL.

This clone was counted only a few times. CDR3 amino acids: CAIAGTGRFRNEQFF. The CDR3 coding sequence is TGTGCTATTGCCGGAACAGGGCGGTTCAGGAATGAGCAGTTCTTC. The chain combines TRBV5-4 with TRBJ2-1, with D perhaps TRBD1 (6 bases). CDR1 is SGHNT, CDR2 YYREEE, per germline (reference sequence). The CDR3 length is 15 residues.

In this sample, this clone turned up a few times. The chain has TRBV11-2 and TRBJ1-2; D perhaps matches TRBD1 (5 bases). V was clipped by 5 bases and J by 4 bases, with 20 bases between them. CDR1 is SGHAT, CDR2 FQNNGV, per germline. CDR3 length: 16 residues. The CDR3 DNA follows: TGTGCCAGCAGCCCCGCGGGAGGGGTAGGACGCTATGGCTACACCTTC. Translation: CASSPAGGVGRYGYTF.

The chain has TRBV2 and TRBJ2-7, with 11 positions matching TRBD2. Looked up from germline, CDR1 is SNHLY and CDR2 is FYNNEI. The V segment lost 7 bases and the J segment 6 bases; nucleotides outside the gene matches: 11. The CDR3 sequence is 15 residues long. The CDR3 DNA sequence: TGTGCCAGCACCCGTAGCGGGGGGGCCGGTCTCGAGCAGTACTTC. This sequence encodes CASTRSGGAGLEQYF.

The V and J genes are TRBV27 and TRBJ1-6; D unclear. The V gene lost 6 bases and the J gene lost 0 bases, with 12 bases spanning the gap. Germline V gene lookup returns CDR1 MNHEY and CDR2 SMNVEV (reference sequence). The CDR3 contains 16 residues. The CDR3 DNA reads as TGTGCCAGCAGCCTCCTCAAGAGCTCCTATAATTCACCCCTCCACTTT. Translating gives CASSLLKSSYNSPLHF.

The chain recombines TRBV27 with TRBJ1-2; 7 nucleotides match TRBD1. Per germline, CDR1 MNHEY and CDR2 SMNVEV (reference sequence). The length of the CDR3 is 18 residues. V lost 7 bases to trimming and J lost 4 bases; unmatched junction nucleotides: 21. In DNA, the CDR3 is TGTGCCAGCACTGGGCTGCCAGGGGGGGACCCTAAAGCCTATGGCTACACCTTC. The encoded protein is CASTGLPGGDPKAYGYTF.